The present T cell receptor beta chain was sequenced within a study of beta chain features in type 1 diabetes. General study findings and limits: When Type 1 diabetes patients were examined, their TCRB CDR3s proved moderately but significantly shorter in all four CD4+ subsets. Insertions were fewer and deletions more numerous at VDJ junctions in type 1 diabetes patients.

In the case of this clone: Its antigen is still unknown. The sample holds other DNA sequences that translate to the same CDR3.

Every participating donor gave one draw, a heparinised blood sample averaging about 100 mL. Researchers reported sorting CD4+ naive, central memory, regulatory and stem cell-like memory cells via CD45RO/CCR7/CD25/CD127/CD95/CD27. Sequenced material consisted of expressed TCRB transcripts (all of the isolated RNA was reverse transcribed). The table came from immunoSEQ multiplex PCR; TCRdb's copy has only in-frame clones and leaves some out. Here the sample spans hundreds of thousands of clones, around 15% being singletons. Trimming removed 5 bases at V and 1 base at J, with 2 bases between. In germline, CDR1 is SQVTM, CDR2 ANQGSEA. This CDR3 has 11 amino acids.

The chain combines TRBV29-1 with TRBJ2-2, with D hard to call. The specimen was naive CD4+ T cells from blood. This sequence was found in a man aged 18 to 30 with type 1 diabetes. The CDR3 is CSVLNTGELFF. The DNA of the CDR3 is TGCAGCGTTCTGAACACCGGGGAGCTGTTTTTT.